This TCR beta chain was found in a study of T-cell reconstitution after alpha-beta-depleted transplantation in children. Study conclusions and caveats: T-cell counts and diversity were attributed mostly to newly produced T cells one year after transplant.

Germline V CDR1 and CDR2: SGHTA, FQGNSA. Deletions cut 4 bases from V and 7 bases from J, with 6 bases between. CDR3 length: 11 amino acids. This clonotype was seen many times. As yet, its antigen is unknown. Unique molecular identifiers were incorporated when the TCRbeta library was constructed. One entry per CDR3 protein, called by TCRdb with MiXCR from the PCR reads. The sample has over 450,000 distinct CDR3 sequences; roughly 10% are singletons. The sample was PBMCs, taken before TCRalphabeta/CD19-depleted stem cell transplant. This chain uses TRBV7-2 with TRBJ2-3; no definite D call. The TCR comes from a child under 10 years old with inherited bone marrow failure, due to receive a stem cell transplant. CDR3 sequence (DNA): TGTGCCAGCAGCTCCACTTATACGCAGTATTTT. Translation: CASSSTYTQYF.